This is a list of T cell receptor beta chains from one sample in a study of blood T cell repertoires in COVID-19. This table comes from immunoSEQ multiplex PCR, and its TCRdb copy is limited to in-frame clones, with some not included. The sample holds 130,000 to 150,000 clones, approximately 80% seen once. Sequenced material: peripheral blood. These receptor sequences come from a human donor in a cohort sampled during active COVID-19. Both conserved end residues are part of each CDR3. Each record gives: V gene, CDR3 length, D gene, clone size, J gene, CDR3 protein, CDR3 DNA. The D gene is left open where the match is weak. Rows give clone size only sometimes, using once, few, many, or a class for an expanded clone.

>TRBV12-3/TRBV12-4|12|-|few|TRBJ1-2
CASSLRGYGYTF
TGTGCCAGCAGTTTAAGGGGTTATGGCTACACCTTC
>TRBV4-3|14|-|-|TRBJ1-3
CASSQDRPRDTIYF
TGCGCCAGCAGCCAAGATCGGCCCAGGGACACCATATATTTT
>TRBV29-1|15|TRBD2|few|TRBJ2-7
CSVSLWERGYHEQYF
TGCAGCGTTTCCCTATGGGAGCGGGGTTATCACGAGCAGTACTTC
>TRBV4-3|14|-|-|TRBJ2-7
CASSRAGISYEQYF
TGCGCCAGCAGCCGTGCAGGGATCTCCTACGAGCAGTACTTC
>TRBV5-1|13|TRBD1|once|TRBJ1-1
CASQGQRNTEAFF
TGCGCCAGCCAGGGACAGAGAAACACTGAAGCTTTCTTT
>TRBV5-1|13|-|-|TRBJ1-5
CASSLGQNQPQHF
TGCGCCAGCAGCTTGGGGCAGAATCAGCCCCAGCATTTT
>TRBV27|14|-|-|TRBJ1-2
CASTRAGESYGYTF
TGTGCCAGCACCCGTGCGGGGGAAAGCTATGGCTACACCTTC
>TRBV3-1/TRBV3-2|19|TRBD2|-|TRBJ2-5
CASSQGAGTSGGAGETQYF
TGTGCCAGCAGCCAAGGAGCCGGGACTAGCGGGGGGGCAGGGGAGACCCAGTACTTC
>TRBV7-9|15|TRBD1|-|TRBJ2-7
CASSYGTGKPYEQYF
TGTGCCAGCAGCTATGGGACAGGGAAACCCTACGAGCAGTACTTC
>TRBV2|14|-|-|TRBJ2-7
CASSGTGRPYEQYF
TGTGCCAGCAGTGGCACAGGGAGACCCTACGAGCAGTACTTC